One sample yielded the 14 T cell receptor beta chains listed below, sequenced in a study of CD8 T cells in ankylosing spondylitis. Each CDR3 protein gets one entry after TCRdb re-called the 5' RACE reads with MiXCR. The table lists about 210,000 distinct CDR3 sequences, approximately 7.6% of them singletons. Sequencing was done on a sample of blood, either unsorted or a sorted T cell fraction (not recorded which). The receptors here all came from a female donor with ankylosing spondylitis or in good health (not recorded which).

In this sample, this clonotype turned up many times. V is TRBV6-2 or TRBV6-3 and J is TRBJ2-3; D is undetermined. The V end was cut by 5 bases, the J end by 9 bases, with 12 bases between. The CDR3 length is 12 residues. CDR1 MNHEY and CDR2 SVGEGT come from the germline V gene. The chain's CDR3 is CASSELGWTQYF. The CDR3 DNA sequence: TGTGCCAGCAGTGAGCTAGGGTGGACGCAGTATTTT.

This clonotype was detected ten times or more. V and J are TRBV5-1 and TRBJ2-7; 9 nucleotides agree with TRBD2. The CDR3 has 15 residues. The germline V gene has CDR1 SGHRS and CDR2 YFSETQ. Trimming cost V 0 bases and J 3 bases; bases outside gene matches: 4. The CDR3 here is CASSLAAGGVYEQYF. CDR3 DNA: TGCGCCAGCAGCTTGGCGGCGGGAGGGGTCTACGAGCAGTACTTC.

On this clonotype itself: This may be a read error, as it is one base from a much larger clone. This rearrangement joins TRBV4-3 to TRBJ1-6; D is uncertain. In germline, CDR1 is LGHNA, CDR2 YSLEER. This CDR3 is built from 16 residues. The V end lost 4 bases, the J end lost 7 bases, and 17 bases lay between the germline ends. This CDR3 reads CASSPPRHGRNSPLHF. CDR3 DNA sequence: TGCGCCAGCAGCCCCCCTCGCCACGGACGCAATTCACCCCTCCACTTT.

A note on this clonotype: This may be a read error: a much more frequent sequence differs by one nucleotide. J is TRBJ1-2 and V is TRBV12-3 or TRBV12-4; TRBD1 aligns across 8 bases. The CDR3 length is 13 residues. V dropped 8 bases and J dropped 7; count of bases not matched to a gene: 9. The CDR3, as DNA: TGTGCCAGCCGCAGACAGGGGACCACTGGCTACACCTTC. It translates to CASRRQGTTGYTF.

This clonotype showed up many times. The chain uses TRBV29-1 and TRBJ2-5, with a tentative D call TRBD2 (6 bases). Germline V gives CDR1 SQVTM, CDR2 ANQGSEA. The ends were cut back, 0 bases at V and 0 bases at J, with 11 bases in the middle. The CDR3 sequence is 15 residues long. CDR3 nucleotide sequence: TGCAGCGTTGAAGAGGGCGGGACGTACCAAGAGACCCAGTACTTC. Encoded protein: CSVEEGGTYQETQYF.

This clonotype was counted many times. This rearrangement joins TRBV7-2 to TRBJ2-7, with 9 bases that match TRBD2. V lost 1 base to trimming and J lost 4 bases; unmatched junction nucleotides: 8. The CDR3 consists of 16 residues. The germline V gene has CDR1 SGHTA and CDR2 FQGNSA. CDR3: CASSLEGLAGVYEQYF. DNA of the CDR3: TGTGCCAGCAGCTTAGAGGGATTAGCGGGAGTTTACGAGCAGTACTTC.

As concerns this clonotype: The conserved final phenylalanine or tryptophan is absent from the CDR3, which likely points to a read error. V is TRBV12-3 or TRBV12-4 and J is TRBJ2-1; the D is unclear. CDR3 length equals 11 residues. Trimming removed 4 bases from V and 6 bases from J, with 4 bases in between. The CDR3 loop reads CASSYSNEQFL. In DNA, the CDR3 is TGTGCCAGCAGTTACAGCAATGAGCAGTTCCTC.

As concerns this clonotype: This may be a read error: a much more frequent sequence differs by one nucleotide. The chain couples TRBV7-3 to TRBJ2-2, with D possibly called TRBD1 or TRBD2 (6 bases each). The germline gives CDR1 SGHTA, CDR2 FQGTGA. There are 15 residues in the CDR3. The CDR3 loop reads CASSLRGAITEELFF. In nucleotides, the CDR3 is TGTGCCAGCAGCTTAAGGGGGGCCATCACCGAGGAGCTGTTTTTT. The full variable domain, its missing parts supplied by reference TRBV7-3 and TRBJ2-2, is GAGVSQTPSNKVTEKGKYVELRCDPISGHTALYWYRQSLGQGPEFLIYFQGTGAADDSGLPNDRFFAVRPEGSVSTLKIQRTERGDSAVYLCASSLRGAITEELFFGEGSRLTVL.

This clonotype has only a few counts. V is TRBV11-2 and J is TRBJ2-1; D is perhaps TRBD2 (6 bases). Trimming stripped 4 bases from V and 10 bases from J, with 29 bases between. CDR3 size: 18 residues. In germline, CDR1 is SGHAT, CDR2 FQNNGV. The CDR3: CASSSQTLTGVRSGEQFF. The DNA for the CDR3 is TGTGCCAGCAGCTCTCAAACCCTAACGGGAGTTAGAAGCGGCGAGCAGTTCTTC.

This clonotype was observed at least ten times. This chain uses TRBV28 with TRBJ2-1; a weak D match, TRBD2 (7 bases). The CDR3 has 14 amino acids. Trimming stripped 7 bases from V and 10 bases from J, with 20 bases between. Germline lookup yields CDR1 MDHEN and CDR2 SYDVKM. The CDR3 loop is CASTHAGAKLEQFF. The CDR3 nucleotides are TGTGCCAGCACCCATGCGGGGGCGAAACTAGAGCAGTTCTTC.

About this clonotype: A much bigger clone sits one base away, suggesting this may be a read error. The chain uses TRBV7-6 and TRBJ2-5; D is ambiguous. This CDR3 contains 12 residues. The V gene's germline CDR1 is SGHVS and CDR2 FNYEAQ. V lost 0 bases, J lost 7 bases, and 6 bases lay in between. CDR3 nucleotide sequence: TGTGCCAGCAGCTTAGCTTGGGGGACCCAGTACTTC. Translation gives CASSLAWGTQYF.

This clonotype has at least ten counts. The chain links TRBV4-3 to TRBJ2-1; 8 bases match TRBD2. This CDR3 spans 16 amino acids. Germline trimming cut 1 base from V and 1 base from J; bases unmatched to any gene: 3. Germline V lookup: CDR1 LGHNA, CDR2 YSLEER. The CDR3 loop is CASSQGAGGSYNEQFF. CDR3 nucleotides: TGCGCCAGCAGCCAAGGTGCGGGAGGATCCTACAATGAGCAGTTCTTC.

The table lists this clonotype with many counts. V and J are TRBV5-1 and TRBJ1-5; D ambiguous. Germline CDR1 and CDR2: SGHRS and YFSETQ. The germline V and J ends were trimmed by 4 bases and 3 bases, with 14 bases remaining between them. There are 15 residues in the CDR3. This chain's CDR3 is CASSTDGVLNQPQHF. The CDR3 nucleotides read TGCGCCAGCAGCACAGACGGGGTCCTCAATCAGCCCCAGCATTTT.

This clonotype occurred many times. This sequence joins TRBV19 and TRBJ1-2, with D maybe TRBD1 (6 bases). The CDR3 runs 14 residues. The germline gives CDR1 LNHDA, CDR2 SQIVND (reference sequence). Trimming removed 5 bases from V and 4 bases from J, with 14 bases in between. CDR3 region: CASSEAGEAYGYTF. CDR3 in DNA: TGTGCCAGTAGTGAAGCAGGGGAAGCCTATGGCTACACCTTC.